The sequence of this T cell receptor beta chain was determined in a study of T cell changes during pregnancy in multiple sclerosis. Profiled with immunoSEQ multiplex PCR; TCRdb holds only in-frame clones, not every one. The sample shows about 80,000 clones, about 93% of them seen only once. The V gene's germline CDR1 is SEHNR and CDR2 FQNEAQ (reference sequence). After removal of 5 bases from V and 5 bases from J, the junction contained 3 bases not matched to a gene. CDR3 size: 15 residues. The genes are TRBV7-9 and TRBJ2-1; TRBD2 agrees at 13 bases. The TCR sequence derives from a female donor in good health, enrolled as a control in a pregnancy study. This specimen consisted of peripheral blood, obtained after pregnancy. The DNA of the CDR3 is TGTGCCAGCAGCCATACTAGCGGGGGGGACAATGAGCAGTTCTTC. It translates to CASSHTSGGDNEQFF.